The present T cell receptor beta chain was sequenced within a study of cytomegalovirus exposure and HLA in healthy donors. Findings and limits, study-wide: Reports showed the classifier diagnosing cytomegalovirus status with high specificity and sensitivity.

As for this clone: What it binds is not known.

Here immunoSEQ multiplex PCR was the method, and the copy in TCRdb shows in-frame clones only, minus some. The sample has around 250,000 clones, 85% to 90% seen once. The donors were members of the validation cohort comprising some 130 subjects, separate from the roughly 730-subject first cohort. The CDR3 spans 16 residues. Germline CDR1 is MNHEY and CDR2 is SVGAGI. The ends lost 2 bases at V and 5 bases at J; junction bases unmatched: 8. Sequenced: PBMCs. The receptor was isolated from a woman between 18 and 30 years old in good health and CMV-seronegative. This chain uses TRBV6-5 with TRBJ2-3; TRBD1 aligns across 9 bases. CDR3 in amino acids: CASSYTGTGLGDTQYF. The CDR3 nucleotides read TGTGCCAGCAGTTACACCGGGACAGGGCTGGGAGATACGCAGTATTTT.